Below, 26 T cell receptor beta chains from the same sample are listed, as sequenced in a study of molecular identifiers for immune sequencing clone quantification. TCRdb used MiXCR to reprocess the PCR reads, holding one entry per CDR3 protein. The sample contains approximately 54,000 distinct CDR3 sequences, 25% of which appear only once. Sequencing used naive CD8+ T cells from blood, with Jurkat cell RNA spiked in. The sample's subset: FACS-sorted CD8+CD4-CCR7+CD45RA+ naive T cells. The receptors stem from a human donor in good health. Some libraries in this study had Jurkat cell RNA spiked in.

This clonotype has at least ten counts. The rearrangement links TRBV6-5 to TRBJ1-2; 7 bases fit TRBD1. Unmatched junction bases numbered 5, after V lost 6 bases and J lost 4 bases. Germline lookup yields CDR1 MNHEY and CDR2 SVGAGI. CDR3 size: 13 residues. The CDR3 DNA follows: TGTGCCAGCAGGGAACAGGGGAGCTATGGCTACACCTTC. This translates into CASREQGSYGYTF.

The rearrangement links TRBV29-1 to TRBJ2-1, with a tentative D call TRBD1 (5 bases). Trimming removed 4 bases at V and 6 bases at J, with 13 bases between. This CDR3 is built from 13 residues. The germline gives CDR1 SQVTM, CDR2 ANQGSEA. The DNA of the CDR3 is TGCAGCGTTGTACTCAGGGTAAGCAATGAGCAGTTCTTC. Amino acids: CSVVLRVSNEQFF.

V and J are TRBV20-1 and TRBJ2-7; 8 positions match TRBD2. There are 15 residues in the CDR3. V shed 6 bases, J shed 5 bases, and the junction held 15 bases outside the gene matches. The germline CDR1 and CDR2 sequences are DFQATT and SNEGSKA (reference sequence). CDR3 amino acids: CSAPRTGGWRDEQYF. The CDR3 DNA sequence: TGCAGTGCCCCCCGGACGGGAGGGTGGCGGGACGAGCAGTACTTC.

There are many counts of this clonotype. This sequence joins TRBV4-2 and TRBJ2-3; 12 nucleotides align to TRBD2. The ends lost 0 bases at V and 0 bases at J; junction bases unmatched: 4. The CDR3 covers 18 residues. The V gene's germline CDR1 is LGHNA and CDR2 YNFKEQ. Here the CDR3 DNA reads TGTGCCAGCAGCCAAGAGGGAACTAGCGGGAGGAGCACAGATACGCAGTATTTT. It codes for CASSQEGTSGRSTDTQYF.

This clonotype was seen many times. The V gene is TRBV12-3 or TRBV12-4, the J gene TRBJ1-2, with TRBD1 identical over 7 bases. The ends lost 3 bases at V and 1 base at J; junction bases unmatched: 8. The CDR3 is 16 residues long. The CDR3 region is CASSLGGQSLNYGYTF. The CDR3 DNA follows: TGTGCCAGCAGTTTGGGGGGACAGAGCCTTAACTATGGCTACACCTTC.

This clonotype showed up just a few times. The rearrangement uses TRBV20-1 and TRBJ2-3; 13 bases are shared with TRBD2. Germline V CDR1 and CDR2: DFQATT, SNEGSKA (reference sequence). The CDR3 totals 17 residues. The ends lost 3 bases at V and 6 bases at J; junction bases unmatched: 12. The DNA for the CDR3 is TGCAGTGCTAGTTCACTAGCGGGGGGGGCGACGTGGGATACGCAGTATTTT. This gives the protein CSASSLAGGATWDTQYF.

A few counts support this clonotype. The chain is built from TRBV27 and TRBJ2-3; weak D call: TRBD2 (6 bases). Germline assignment: CDR1 MNHEY and CDR2 SMNVEV (reference sequence). Trimming cost V 0 bases and J 8 bases, with 24 bases left between them. The CDR3 extends over 18 amino acids. The CDR3 sequence: CASSLSPRDGGKLGTQYF. The CDR3 bases are TGTGCCAGCAGTTTATCCCCCCGCGATGGGGGGAAGTTGGGTACGCAGTATTTT.

This clonotype turned up a few times. The chain joins TRBV6-5 to TRBJ2-3; D not resolved. CDR1 is MNHEY, CDR2 SVGAGI, per germline. This CDR3 is built from 14 residues. V was clipped by 0 bases and J by 4 bases, with 8 bases between them. In nucleotides, the CDR3 is TGTGCCAGCAGTTACTCGAGGATACCAGATACGCAGTATTTT. Residues: CASSYSRIPDTQYF.

Turning to this clonotype: A much larger clone lies one base from this, so it may be a read error. J is TRBJ2-3 and V is TRBV29-1, with 8 bases lining up with TRBD2. CDR3 size: 13 residues. Germline loops: CDR1 SQVTM, CDR2 ANQGSEA. The CDR3 bases are TGCCGCGCCGACGGGGGGGCCCTAGATACGCAGTATTTT. Amino acid sequence: CRADGGALDTQYF.

V is TRBV25-1 and J is TRBJ2-7; D remains unclear. Between the trimmed V and J ends, which lost 3 bases and 2 bases, there was a span of 5 bases. The CDR3 runs 12 residues. CDR1 and CDR2 from the germline V gene are MGHDK and SYGVNS. The CDR3, as DNA: TGTGCCAGCAGTGATAACCCCTACGAGCAGTACTTC. As protein: CASSDNPYEQYF.

This clonotype was recorded many times. The chain recombines TRBV2 with TRBJ2-3; D uncertain. The CDR3 length is 12 residues. CDR1 SNHLY and CDR2 FYNNEI come from the germline V gene. Trimming stripped 4 bases from V and 4 bases from J, with 6 bases between. The CDR3 coding sequence is TGTGCCAGCAGTGTGTGGGCAGATACGCAGTATTTT. Protein product: CASSVWADTQYF.

This clonotype was seen more than once but under ten times. The V gene is TRBV27, the J gene TRBJ2-3, with D hard to call. Germline values: CDR1 MNHEY, CDR2 SMNVEV (reference sequence). V lost 7 bases to trimming and J lost 2 bases, with 16 bases between them. There are 15 residues in the CDR3. The CDR3 reads CASTESVQTTDTQYF. Written as DNA, the CDR3 is TGTGCCAGCACTGAAAGCGTCCAAACCACAGATACGCAGTATTTT.

Many counts were recorded for this clonotype. The chain joins TRBV12-3 or TRBV12-4 to TRBJ2-4; the D is unclear. The CDR3 is made up of 15 amino acids. V lost 2 bases, J lost 0 bases, and 8 bases lay in between. Here the CDR3 DNA reads TGTGCCAGCAGTTTAAACAGTTTAGCCAAAAACATTCAGTACTTC. Translating it yields CASSLNSLAKNIQYF.

Notes on this clonotype: A much larger clone lies a single base off, so this may be a read error. This chain links TRBV20-1 with TRBJ1-1; no clear D gene. Germline V CDR1 and CDR2: DFQATT, SNEGSKA (reference sequence). Between the trimmed V and J ends, which lost 5 bases and 1 base, there was a span of 11 bases. There are 13 residues in the CDR3. The chain's CDR3 is CSACRVTNTEAFF. In DNA form, the CDR3 reads TGCAGTGCTTGCCGAGTTACGAACACTGAAGCTTTCTTT.

This clonotype appeared a few times. The J gene is TRBJ2-3, the V gene TRBV3-1; 11 bases align to TRBD2. The CDR3 has 18 residues. Germline values: CDR1 LGHDT, CDR2 YNNKEL (reference sequence). V dropped 0 bases and J dropped 4; count of bases not matched to a gene: 9. CDR3 bases: TGTGCCAGCAGCCAAGATCTAACTAGCGGGAGACGTTCAGATACGCAGTATTTT. Protein product: CASSQDLTSGRRSDTQYF.

On this clonotype itself: A single base separates this from a much larger clone, so it may be a read error. V gene TRBV27 combines with J gene TRBJ1-5; TRBD1 aligns across 7 bases. The germline gives CDR1 MNHEY, CDR2 SMNVEV (reference sequence). The CDR3 consists of 13 residues. The CDR3 is CATGDRTNPPQHF. In nucleotides, the CDR3 is TGTGCCACCGGGGACAGAACAAATCCGCCCCAGCATTTT.

This clonotype appeared many times. This chain joins TRBV10-2 and TRBJ2-3; D is unresolved. CDR1 WSHSY and CDR2 SAAADI come from the germline V gene. The CDR3 is 13 residues long. V lost 4 bases to trimming and J lost 0 bases, with 5 bases between them. The CDR3 DNA reads as TGCGCCAGCAGTGCCGGGAGCACAGATACGCAGTATTTT. Translating it yields CASSAGSTDTQYF.

This clonotype was detected many times. The chain employs TRBV27 and TRBJ2-5; 8 bases fit TRBD1. V lost 8 bases to trimming and J lost 5 bases; unmatched junction nucleotides: 7. There are 13 residues in the CDR3. The V gene's germline CDR1 is MNHEY and CDR2 SMNVEV (reference sequence). The CDR3 nucleotides read TGTGCCAGCGGACAGGGTATAGTTGAGACCCAGTACTTC. Translated: CASGQGIVETQYF.

This clonotype was seen at least ten times. J is TRBJ2-3 and V is TRBV10-1; 8 nucleotides line up with TRBD2. Germline V gives CDR1 WNHNN, CDR2 SYGVQD (reference sequence). The junction had 4 bases not matched to a gene; V was cut back by 2 bases and J by 0 bases. This CDR3 is 16 amino acids long. The CDR3 spells CASSETSGGSTDTQYF. The CDR3, as DNA: TGCGCCAGCAGTGAGACCAGCGGGGGAAGCACAGATACGCAGTATTTT.

This clonotype was seen at least ten times. The rearrangement joins TRBV7-9 to TRBJ1-1; D remains ambiguous. V dropped 6 bases and J dropped 0 bases, with 8 bases sitting between them. Germline V gives CDR1 SEHNR, CDR2 FQNEAQ (reference sequence). CDR3 length: 13 amino acids. CDR3 amino acids: CASSQTVNTEAFF. CDR3 DNA sequence: TGTGCCAGCAGTCAAACAGTGAACACTGAAGCTTTCTTT.

In its sample, this clonotype was seen many times. The chain couples TRBV20-1 to TRBJ2-7, with 8 nucleotides matching TRBD2. Germline V CDR1 and CDR2: DFQATT, SNEGSKA (reference sequence). Trimming took 0 bases from V and 0 from J; bases not matched to a gene: 13. The CDR3 has 18 residues. The CDR3 DNA reads TGCAGTGCTAGAGATGCTGTTCTAGCGGGTTTAAGCTCCTACGAGCAGTACTTC. Translated: CSARDAVLAGLSSYEQYF.

This rearrangement joins TRBV27 to TRBJ2-2; weak D call: TRBD1 (5 bases). Trimming took 0 bases from V and 6 from J, leaving 5 bases between them. The CDR3 extends over 13 amino acids. Germline CDR1 is MNHEY and CDR2 is SMNVEV (reference sequence). The CDR3 coding sequence is TGTGCCAGCAGTTTATCAGGGGCCGGGGAGCTGTTTTTT. It is translated as CASSLSGAGELFF.

This sequence joins TRBV18 and TRBJ2-3; TRBD1 agrees at 8 bases. The CDR3 loop spans 16 amino acids. The germline gives CDR1 KGHSH, CDR2 LQKENI. J was trimmed by 3 bases and V by 3 bases; bases with no gene match: 8. CDR3 loop: CASSPSPGQATDTQYF. The CDR3 nucleotides read TGTGCCAGCTCACCTTCGCCGGGACAGGCAACAGATACGCAGTATTTT. Filled out from reference TRBV18 and TRBJ2-3, the complete variable domain reads NAGVMQNPRHLVRRRGQEARLRCSPMKGHSHVYWYRQLPEEGLKFMVYLQKENIIDESGMPKERFSAEFPKEGPSILRIQQVVRGDSAAYFCASSPSPGQATDTQYFGPGTRLTVL.

This clonotype was detected many times. The rearrangement links TRBV29-1 to TRBJ2-1, with unresolved D. The germline CDR1 and CDR2 sequences are SQVTM and ANQGSEA. With 5 bases removed from V and 5 bases from J, the gap between germline ends came to 16 bases. There are 14 residues in the CDR3. The CDR3 bases are TGCAGCGTTTCGCAGGTCGATACCCACAATGAGCAGTTCTTC. This translates into CSVSQVDTHNEQFF.

This clonotype showed up many times. This sequence joins TRBV6-5 and TRBJ2-7; possible D gene TRBD2, 5 bases. The CDR3 spans 11 residues. CDR1 and CDR2 (germline): MNHEY, SVGAGI. Trimming cost V 6 bases and J 5 bases, with 8 bases left between them. CDR3 coding DNA: TGTGCCAGCAGCCAGGAGGACGAGCAGTACTTC. Its protein is CASSQEDEQYF.

This clonotype was detected ten times or more. The chain combines TRBV12-3 or TRBV12-4 with TRBJ2-2, with 10 positions matching TRBD2. V lost 5 bases, J lost 1 base, and 10 bases stayed unmatched. This CDR3 comprises 18 residues. CDR3 amino acids: CASSRGLAGVGNTGELFF. CDR3 bases: TGTGCCAGCAGTCGAGGCCTAGCGGGAGTAGGGAACACCGGGGAGCTGTTTTTT.